The text below deals with one T cell receptor beta chain. The data were taken from a study of blood T cell repertoires in COVID-19. The length of the CDR3 is 15 residues. Per germline, CDR1 MNHNY and CDR2 SVGAGI (reference sequence). Trimming removed 0 bases from V and 6 bases from J, with 15 bases in between. Sequencing was performed with immunoSEQ multiplex PCR; in TCRdb, only in-frame clones are kept and a portion is missing. In the table there are hundreds of thousands of clones, 88% of which are singletons. This chain links TRBV6-6 with TRBJ2-7; the D gene is possibly TRBD1 (6 bases). This TCR derives from a woman in her thirties or forties with acute COVID-19. The sample consisted of PBMCs or T cells enriched from blood (not recorded which). The CDR3 region has the DNA TGTGCCAGCAGTTACTCGAGTAACAGGGCTGGCGAGCAGTACTTC. This encodes CASSYSSNRAGEQYF.